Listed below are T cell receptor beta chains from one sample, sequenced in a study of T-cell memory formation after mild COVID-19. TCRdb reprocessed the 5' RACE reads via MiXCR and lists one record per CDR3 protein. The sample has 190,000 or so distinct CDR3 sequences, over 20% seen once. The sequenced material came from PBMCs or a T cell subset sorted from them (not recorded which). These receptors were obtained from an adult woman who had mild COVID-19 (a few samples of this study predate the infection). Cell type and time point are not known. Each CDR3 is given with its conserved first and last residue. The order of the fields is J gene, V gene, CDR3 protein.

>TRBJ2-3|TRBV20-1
CSASPSSSELDTQYF
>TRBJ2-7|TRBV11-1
CASSLSAGGGEQYF
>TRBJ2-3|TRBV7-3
CASSWGQGFTDTQYF
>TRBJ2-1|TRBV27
CASSPGLASEQFF
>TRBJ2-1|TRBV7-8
CASSPDGGRGNEQFF
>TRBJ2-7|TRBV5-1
CASSFTGASSYEQYF
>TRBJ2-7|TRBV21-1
CASSRSWTGGIIHEQYF
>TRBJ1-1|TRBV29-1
CSVEMNWGAEAFF
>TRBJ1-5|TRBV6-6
CASSYSGGRQPQHF
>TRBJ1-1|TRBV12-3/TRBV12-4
CASRTTGLGTEAFF
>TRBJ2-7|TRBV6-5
CASSSLADTYF
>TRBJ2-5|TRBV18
CASSPNESGTSGETQYF
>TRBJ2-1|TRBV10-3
CAISESTGISYNEQFF
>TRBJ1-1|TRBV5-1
CASSLGPPGFTEAFF
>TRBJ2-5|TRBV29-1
CSVDAGTVQETQYF
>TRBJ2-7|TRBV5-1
CASSLGLAGGYEQYF
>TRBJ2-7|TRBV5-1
CASSETGSSSYEQYF
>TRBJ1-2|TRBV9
CASSVGISPNYGYTF
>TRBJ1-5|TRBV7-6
CASSLGTPNQPQHF
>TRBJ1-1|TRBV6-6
CASSYSGTGTGTEAFF
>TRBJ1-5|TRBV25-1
CASSPPGSAGQPQHF
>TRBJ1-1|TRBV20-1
CSARNPPRANTEAFF
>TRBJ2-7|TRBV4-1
CASSHDTSGGPYEQYF
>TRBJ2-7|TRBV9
CASHGTVVYEQYF
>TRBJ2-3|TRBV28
CASSSNIPGLYTDTQYF
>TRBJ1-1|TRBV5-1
CASSLYPGDTEAFF
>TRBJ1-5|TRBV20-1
CSARPDRSLNQPQHF
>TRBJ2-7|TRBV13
CASSLGQFIENEQYF
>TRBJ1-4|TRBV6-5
CASSYGPEGGVEKLFF
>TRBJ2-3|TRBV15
CATSRSRTGESDTQYF
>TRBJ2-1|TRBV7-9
CASSPRDRVWNEQFF
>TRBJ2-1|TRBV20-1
CSARDPFQLAGINNEQFF
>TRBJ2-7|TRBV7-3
CARTPEAGAVYEQYF
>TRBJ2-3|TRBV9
CASSGGLRLTDTQYF
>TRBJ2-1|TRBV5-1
CASSLAWGVRDNEQFF
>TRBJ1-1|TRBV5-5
CASSLDLNTEAFF
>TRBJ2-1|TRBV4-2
CASSQNSHNEQFF
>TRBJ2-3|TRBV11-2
CASSPPGLAGVSTDTQYF
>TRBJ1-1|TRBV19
CASSPRDLGTEAFF
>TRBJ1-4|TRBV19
CASSPQGSNEKLFF
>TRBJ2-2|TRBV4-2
CASSQRTNTGELFF
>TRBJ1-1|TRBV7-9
CASSLGQGRGEAFF
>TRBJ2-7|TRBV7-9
CASSPGQGASEQYF
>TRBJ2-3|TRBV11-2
CASSLGPQTSGSGGDTQYF
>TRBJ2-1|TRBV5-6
CASSLTASPWEQFF
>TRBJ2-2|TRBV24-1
CATSDLGRTNTGELFF
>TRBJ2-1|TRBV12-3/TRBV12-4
CASSLNYGSNEQFF
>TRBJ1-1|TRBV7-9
CASSLTGAAEAFF